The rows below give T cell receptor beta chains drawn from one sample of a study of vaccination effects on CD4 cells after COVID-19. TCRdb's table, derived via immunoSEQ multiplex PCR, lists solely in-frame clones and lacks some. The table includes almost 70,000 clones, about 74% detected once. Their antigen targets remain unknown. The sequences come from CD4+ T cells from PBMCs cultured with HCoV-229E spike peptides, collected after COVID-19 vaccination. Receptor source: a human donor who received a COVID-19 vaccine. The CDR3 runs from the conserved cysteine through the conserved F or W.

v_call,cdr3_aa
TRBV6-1,CASSDKGRNYGYTF
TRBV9,CASSVVSVGPQETQYF
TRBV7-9,CASSFPDYSGELFF
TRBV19,CASSTGKDIAVNEQFF
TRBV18,CASSTRDRDGYTF
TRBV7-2,CASSHVHSNYGYTF
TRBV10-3,CAISDKGLRAGVGEQFF
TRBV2,CASGQGGGTEAFF
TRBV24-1,CATSDPTRGQRTDTQYF
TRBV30,CAWSVQGFQYF
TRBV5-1,CASSSPDRGAEAFF
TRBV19,CASIGGLDAYGYTF
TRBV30,CAWCGGSQQETQYF
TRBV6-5,CASSYRSSGNTIYF
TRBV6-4,CASSADSNSYNEQFF
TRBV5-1,CASSYDSTGLLNEKLFF
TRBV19,CASSTGSSGNTIYF
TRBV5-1,CASSLYAGGNGELFF
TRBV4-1,CASSQPTGGRSKNIQYF
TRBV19,CASTRSGPSKGYGYTF
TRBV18,CASSQRTGLILYNEQFF
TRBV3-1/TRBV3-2,CATKIRQNTGELFF
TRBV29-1,CSVGTGVGVETQYF
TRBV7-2,CASSLAWSSGNTIYF
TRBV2,CASSEARASGGLGETQYF
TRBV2,CASGVQGASNTEAFF
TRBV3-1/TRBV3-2,CASSHVTGELFF
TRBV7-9,CASSEVGRGKNIQYF
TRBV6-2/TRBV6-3,CASSRGQAISGNTIYF
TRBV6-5,CASNDRGDTGELFF
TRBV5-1,CASSLETGGRQPQHF
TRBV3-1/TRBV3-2,CASSQGQETQYF